This T cell receptor beta chain derives from a study of blood T cell repertoires in COVID-19. Turning to the study itself: The United States, Italy and Spain were the sources of the acute and convalescent COVID-19 samples. T cells, B-cell-depleted T cells, or PBMCs provided the cDNA or gDNA that served as material.

CDR3 size: 14 residues. The ends were cut back, 5 bases at V and 7 bases at J, with 17 bases in the middle. The germline V gene encodes CDR1 SGHTA and CDR2 FQGNSA. As handled by the study authors: Nucleated cell number was recorded as an estimate derived from reference gene primer amplification. Sequenced by immunoSEQ multiplex PCR; TCRdb stores in-frame clones only, minus some. Clone size and the V and J calls come from that table; the DNA yielded D and trimming. The data show about 190,000 clones, about 84% seen once. The sample consisted of peripheral blood. V gene TRBV7-2 combines with J gene TRBJ2-5; no firm D call. This clonotype was sampled from a woman aged 25 to 39 with acute or convalescent COVID-19. The CDR3 DNA reads TGTGCCAGCAGCCCGAACTGGGCCGAAGGGACCCAGTACTTC. Encoded protein: CASSPNWAEGTQYF.